The 31 T cell receptor beta chains below all came from one sample that was sequenced in a study of vaccination and CD4 T cells after COVID-19. The assay that was used to sequence DNA from cultured CD4+ T cells was the Oncomine TCR Beta short-read assay. TCRdb ran MiXCR on the PCR reads and lists one entry per CDR3 protein. The sample shows some 24,000 distinct CDR3 sequences, about two fifths of them seen only once. Sample time point: late sampling 161 to 241 days after vaccination in a few convalescent patients. Treatment meaning: roughly ten-day PBMC culture with coronavirus spike peptide pools or control peptides (ViraFEST assay). Their antigens remain unidentified. The sequencing here drew on CD4+ T cells from blood, cultured in vitro, taken about 7 months after SARS-CoV-2 vaccination. These receptors were obtained from a human donor who had recovered from COVID-19.

The chain is built from TRBV20-1 and TRBJ2-1; D unclear. V gave up 5 bases and J gave up 9 bases, with 11 bases separating them. The germline V gene has CDR1 DFQATT and CDR2 SNEGSKA (reference sequence). The CDR3 consists of 11 residues. CDR3 nucleotide sequence: TGCAGTGCTCTTCGAGGAATTGAGCAGTTCTTC. Translated, it gives CSALRGIEQFF.

This clonotype was found a few times. The gene calls are TRBV20-1 and TRBJ2-3; D not certain. The germline V gene encodes CDR1 DFQATT and CDR2 SNEGSKA (reference sequence). The germline V and J ends were trimmed by 3 bases and 6 bases, with 13 bases remaining between them. The CDR3 has 13 residues. Written as DNA, the CDR3 is TGCAGTGCTAGGGGCCCCGCATCTGATACGCAGTATTTT. Translated, it gives CSARGPASDTQYF.

The rearrangement links TRBV6-2 or TRBV6-3 to TRBJ2-2; D call uncertain. V lost 5 bases to trimming and J lost 3 bases, with 7 bases between them. Germline lookup yields CDR1 MNHEY and CDR2 SVGEGT. The CDR3 is 13 amino acids. The CDR3 here is CASSNRDTGELFF. The CDR3 coding sequence is TGTGCCAGCAGTAATAGAGACACCGGGGAGCTGTTTTTT.

This chain connects TRBV7-9 to TRBJ2-3; D is possibly TRBD1 (6 bases). This CDR3 has 14 amino acids. The germline V and J ends were trimmed by 5 bases and 4 bases, with 13 bases remaining between them. Germline-derived CDR1 and CDR2 are SEHNR and FQNEAQ (reference sequence). The CDR3, as DNA: TGTGCCAGCAGCCGAAACAGGGCCCCAGATACGCAGTATTTT. Amino acids: CASSRNRAPDTQYF.

This clonotype turned up a few times. The chain recombines TRBV20-1 with TRBJ2-3; no reliable D call. The V gene lost 6 bases and the J gene lost 2 bases, with 18 bases spanning the gap. This CDR3 is 15 amino acids long. Germline-derived CDR1 and CDR2 are DFQATT and SNEGSKA (reference sequence). The CDR3 bases are TGCAGTGCCGCACGATTTATTGTCCCCACAGATACGCAGTATTTT. Protein: CSAARFIVPTDTQYF.

This sequence joins TRBV6-2 or TRBV6-3 and TRBJ1-1; the D is unclear. Germline V gives CDR1 MNHEY, CDR2 SVGEGT. The CDR3 spans 13 residues. The germline V and J ends were trimmed by 2 bases and 1 base, with 5 bases remaining between them. CDR3 protein: CASSYAENTEAFF. In DNA, the CDR3 is TGTGCCAGCAGTTACGCGGAGAACACTGAAGCTTTCTTT.

V gene TRBV30 combines with J gene TRBJ2-1; D ambiguous. The CDR3 covers 14 residues. Germline CDR1 is GTSNPN and CDR2 is SVGIG (reference sequence). Trimming took off 1 base at V and 3 bases at J, with 10 bases between the two ends. CDR3 region: CAWSGSIRYNEQFF. The CDR3 DNA reads TGTGCCTGGAGTGGATCGATTCGCTACAATGAGCAGTTCTTC. The variable domain in full, completed from reference TRBV30 and TRBJ2-1, reads SQTIHQWPATLVQPVGSPLSLECTVEGTSNPNLYWYRQAAGRGLQLLFYSVGIGQISSEVPQNLSASRPQDRQFILSSKKLLLSDSGFYLCAWSGSIRYNEQFFGPGTRLTVL.

The chain is built from TRBV27 and TRBJ2-1; 9 bases line up with TRBD2. The junction had 8 bases not matched to a gene; V was cut back by 5 bases and J by 6 bases. Germline V gene data show CDR1 as MNHEY and CDR2 as SMNVEV (reference sequence). This CDR3 has 15 amino acids. The CDR3 loop reads CASSKSSGMTNEQFF. The CDR3 bases are TGTGCCAGCAGTAAGTCTAGCGGGATGACCAATGAGCAGTTCTTC.

In its sample, this clonotype was seen a few times. CDR3 sequence (DNA): TGCAGTGCTAGGCTAGCGGGAGGGGCCGGGGAGCTGTTTTTT. Protein product: CSARLAGGAGELFF. The V gene is TRBV20-1, the J gene TRBJ2-2; 12 bases fit TRBD2. J lost 6 bases, V lost 3 bases, and 2 bases had no gene match. The length of the CDR3 is 14 residues. The germline V gene has CDR1 DFQATT and CDR2 SNEGSKA (reference sequence).

This clonotype occurred a few times. The chain employs TRBV11-1 and TRBJ2-7; D is perhaps TRBD2 (6 bases). CDR1 is SGHAT, CDR2 FQDESV, per germline (reference sequence). V lost 1 base, J lost 4 bases, and 8 bases lay in between. The CDR3 spans 13 residues. CDR3 bases: TGTGCCAGCAGCTTAGGGCTAGCGTACGAGCAGTACTTC. Translating gives CASSLGLAYEQYF. Full variable domain (rest looked up from reference TRBV11-1 and TRBJ2-7): EAEVAQSPRYKITEKSQAVAFWCDPISGHATLYWYRQILGQGPELLVQFQDESVVDDSQLPKDRFSAERLKGVDSTLKIQPAELGDSAMYLCASSLGLAYEQYFGPGTRLTVT.

The J gene is TRBJ2-1, the V gene TRBV20-1, with 8 bases aligning to TRBD2. This CDR3 is built from 14 residues. V shed 0 bases and J 9 bases; nucleotides not matched to a gene: 7. Germline V gene data show CDR1 as DFQATT and CDR2 as SNEGSKA (reference sequence). The CDR3 here is CSAREGTSLVEQFF. As DNA, the CDR3 is TGCAGTGCTAGAGAAGGGACTAGTTTAGTTGAGCAGTTCTTC.

The chain employs TRBV20-1 and TRBJ1-2, with D perhaps TRBD1 (5 bases). The germline V gene has CDR1 DFQATT and CDR2 SNEGSKA (reference sequence). CDR3 length: 13 residues. With 4 bases removed from V and 4 bases from J, the gap between germline ends came to 13 bases. In nucleotides, the CDR3 is TGCAGTGCTATTCCATTGCAGGGCTATGGCTACACCTTC. Its translation: CSAIPLQGYGYTF.

This clonotype turned up a few times. V usage is TRBV20-1 and J usage is TRBJ1-1; D unclear. This CDR3 spans 12 amino acids. V lost 6 bases to trimming and J lost 6 bases, with 14 bases between them. Germline-derived CDR1 and CDR2 are DFQATT and SNEGSKA (reference sequence). The CDR3 protein is CSAPNIGAEAFF. In nucleotides, the CDR3 is TGCAGTGCCCCAAATATCGGTGCTGAAGCTTTCTTT.

The J gene is TRBJ1-5, the V gene TRBV11-1; TRBD1 matches 7 bases. V lost 2 bases, J lost 0 bases, and 10 bases stayed unmatched. The CDR3 covers 18 residues. The germline gives CDR1 SGHAT, CDR2 FQDESV (reference sequence). CDR3 DNA: TGTGCCAGCAGCTTACCCCCCGACAGGGTAGGTAGCAATCAGCCCCAGCATTTT. Translation: CASSLPPDRVGSNQPQHF.

This chain connects TRBV28 to TRBJ1-6; possibly TRBD1 for D (6 bases). Trimming removed 2 bases from V and 0 bases from J, with 8 bases in between. Germline CDR1 is MDHEN and CDR2 is SYDVKM. This CDR3 is built from 16 residues. The CDR3 loop is CASSLTGSSYNSPLHF. The CDR3 DNA reads as TGTGCCAGCAGTTTAACAGGGAGCTCCTATAATTCACCCCTCCACTTT.

This clonotype has a handful of counts. The chain carries TRBV27 and TRBJ1-2; D call uncertain. This CDR3 comprises 14 residues. Germline CDR1 and CDR2: MNHEY and SMNVEV (reference sequence). The V end lost 2 bases, the J end lost 2 bases, and 9 bases lay between the germline ends. Here the CDR3 DNA reads TGTGCCAGCAGTTTAGGCAGAGTAAACTATGGCTACACCTTC. Residues: CASSLGRVNYGYTF.

This clonotype was counted only a few times. This chain uses TRBV20-1 with TRBJ2-3; D is possibly TRBD1 or TRBD2 (6 bases each). V gave up 3 bases and J gave up 0 bases, with 16 bases separating them. Germline values: CDR1 DFQATT, CDR2 SNEGSKA (reference sequence). This CDR3 is 16 amino acids long. CDR3: CSASNPRGTSTDTQYF. CDR3 in DNA: TGCAGTGCTAGCAACCCTAGGGGGACTAGCACAGATACGCAGTATTTT.

The rearrangement links TRBV5-4 to TRBJ2-5; TRBD1 matches at 8 bases. The CDR3 spans 15 residues. Germline loops: CDR1 SGHNT, CDR2 YYREEE (reference sequence). The V segment lost 0 bases and the J segment 4 bases; nucleotides outside the gene matches: 5. The CDR3 spells CASSLAPGGRETQYF. CDR3 bases: TGTGCCAGCAGCTTGGCCCCAGGGGGCAGAGAGACCCAGTACTTC.

CDR3 bases: TGCAGTGCTGGCCCCGGGGGGGAGAAAGCCGGGGAGCTGTTTTTT. Residues: CSAGPGGEKAGELFF. V usage is TRBV20-1 and J usage is TRBJ2-2; TRBD2 matches at 8 bases. With 5 bases clipped from V and 6 bases from J, the junction kept 11 bases outside the gene matches. The CDR3 is 15 residues long. Looked up from germline, CDR1 is DFQATT and CDR2 is SNEGSKA (reference sequence).

This clonotype was counted a few times. At one of its ends the junction is not consistent with the germline gene, which may arise from a read error. This sequence joins TRBV20-1 and TRBJ2-1; no firm D call. The V gene's germline CDR1 is DFQATT and CDR2 SNEGSKA (reference sequence). The CDR3 is 11 amino acids. The CDR3 loop is CSARDRWGGAF. Here the CDR3 DNA reads TGCAGTGCTAGAGATCGGTGGGGTGGAGCCTTC.

This chain joins TRBV7-2 and TRBJ2-1; D gene ambiguous. This CDR3 comprises 15 residues. CDR1 and CDR2 from the germline V gene are SGHTA and FQGNSA. Trimming shortened V by 2 bases and J by 0 bases, and 8 bases separated the two germline ends. CDR3 in amino acids: CASSLRFLSYNEQFF. The CDR3 DNA sequence: TGTGCCAGCAGCTTACGATTCCTCTCCTACAATGAGCAGTTCTTC.

The chain uses TRBV7-9 and TRBJ2-3, with no clear D. Deletions cut 6 bases from V and 12 bases from J, with 16 bases between. Germline V gives CDR1 SEHNR, CDR2 FQNEAQ (reference sequence). This CDR3 is 12 amino acids long. The CDR3 bases are TGTGCCAGCAGTCCGGACCTCCAGGCTCAGTATTTT. It yields the protein CASSPDLQAQYF.

The chain has TRBV10-3 and TRBJ2-1; D is possibly TRBD2 (5 bases). Germline CDR1 and CDR2: ENHRY and SYGVKD. Trimming removed 5 bases from V and 6 bases from J, with 11 bases in between. The CDR3 has 13 residues. CDR3 region: CAISPGGPNEQFF. For the CDR3, the DNA is TGTGCCATCAGTCCCGGAGGTCCCAATGAGCAGTTCTTC.

This clonotype was recorded a few times. The chain uses TRBV20-1 and TRBJ2-1, with 7 bases lining up with TRBD2. CDR1 and CDR2 (germline): DFQATT, SNEGSKA (reference sequence). V lost 8 bases and J lost 14; bases outside the gene matches: 15. The CDR3 is made up of 12 amino acids. The CDR3 is CSTGGLRGSKFF. The CDR3 DNA follows: TGCAGTACGGGGGGTCTGCGGGGTTCGAAGTTCTTC.

The rearrangement joins TRBV27 to TRBJ2-7, with a possible D match to TRBD2 (5 bases). CDR1 MNHEY and CDR2 SMNVEV come from the germline V gene (reference sequence). The CDR3 runs 14 residues. Trimming removed 2 bases from V and 5 bases from J, with 13 bases in between. The CDR3 loop reads CASSLDPGTDEQYF. The CDR3 nucleotides read TGTGCCAGCAGTTTAGATCCGGGAACGGACGAGCAGTACTTC.

The chain is built from TRBV20-1 and TRBJ1-5, with no clear D. CDR1 DFQATT and CDR2 SNEGSKA come from the germline V gene (reference sequence). V was pared by 3 bases and J by 4 bases, with 7 bases between. This CDR3 comprises 12 residues. The CDR3 DNA reads TGCAGTGCTAGTAGAGGGAATCAGCCCCAGCATTTT. Encoded protein: CSASRGNQPQHF.

This clonotype is medium-sized (0.01 to 0.1%) within its sample. The rearrangement joins TRBV20-1 to TRBJ1-5; TRBD1 matches at 12 bases. The CDR3 consists of 15 residues. Germline V gives CDR1 DFQATT, CDR2 SNEGSKA (reference sequence). Trimming cost V 3 bases and J 6 bases; bases outside gene matches: 6. The CDR3 sequence is CSARGTGGLGQPQHF. The CDR3 DNA is TGCAGTGCTAGGGGGACAGGGGGCTTGGGTCAGCCCCAGCATTTT.

The CDR3 reads CATSRQGQSYEQYF. The CDR3 DNA sequence: TGTGCCACCAGCAGACAGGGCCAATCCTACGAGCAGTACTTC. The chain is built from TRBV15 and TRBJ2-7; weak D call: TRBD1 (5 bases). Germline V lookup: CDR1 LNHNV, CDR2 YYDKDF (reference sequence). The V end lost 2 bases, the J end lost 1 base, and 9 bases lay between the germline ends. The CDR3 totals 14 residues.

V and J are TRBV10-1 and TRBJ2-2, with D perhaps given as TRBD1 or TRBD2 (6 bases each). Germline lookup yields CDR1 WNHNN and CDR2 SYGVQD (reference sequence). V dropped 3 bases and J dropped 4 bases, with 15 bases sitting between them. The CDR3 is 16 residues long. CDR3 nucleotide sequence: TGCGCCAGCAGTGACCTCCGAGGGGGGAGCACCGGGGAGCTGTTTTTT. Its translation is CASSDLRGGSTGELFF.

The J gene is TRBJ1-5, the V gene TRBV28; no firm D call. The CDR3 covers 15 residues. V lost 3 bases to trimming and J lost 0 bases, with 9 bases between them. The germline gives CDR1 MDHEN, CDR2 SYDVKM. The CDR3 DNA is TGTGCCAGCAGTTTTTTACTCGATAGCAATCAGCCCCAGCATTTT. It codes for CASSFLLDSNQPQHF.

The rearrangement joins TRBV7-3 to TRBJ2-3; D is perhaps TRBD2 (5 bases). V gave up 6 bases and J gave up 3 bases, with 10 bases separating them. Germline V gene lookup returns CDR1 SGHTA and CDR2 FQGTGA. This CDR3 is built from 13 residues. CDR3 nucleotide sequence: TGTGCCAGCAGGCCTACTAGTACAGATACGCAGTATTTT. Translation gives CASRPTSTDTQYF.